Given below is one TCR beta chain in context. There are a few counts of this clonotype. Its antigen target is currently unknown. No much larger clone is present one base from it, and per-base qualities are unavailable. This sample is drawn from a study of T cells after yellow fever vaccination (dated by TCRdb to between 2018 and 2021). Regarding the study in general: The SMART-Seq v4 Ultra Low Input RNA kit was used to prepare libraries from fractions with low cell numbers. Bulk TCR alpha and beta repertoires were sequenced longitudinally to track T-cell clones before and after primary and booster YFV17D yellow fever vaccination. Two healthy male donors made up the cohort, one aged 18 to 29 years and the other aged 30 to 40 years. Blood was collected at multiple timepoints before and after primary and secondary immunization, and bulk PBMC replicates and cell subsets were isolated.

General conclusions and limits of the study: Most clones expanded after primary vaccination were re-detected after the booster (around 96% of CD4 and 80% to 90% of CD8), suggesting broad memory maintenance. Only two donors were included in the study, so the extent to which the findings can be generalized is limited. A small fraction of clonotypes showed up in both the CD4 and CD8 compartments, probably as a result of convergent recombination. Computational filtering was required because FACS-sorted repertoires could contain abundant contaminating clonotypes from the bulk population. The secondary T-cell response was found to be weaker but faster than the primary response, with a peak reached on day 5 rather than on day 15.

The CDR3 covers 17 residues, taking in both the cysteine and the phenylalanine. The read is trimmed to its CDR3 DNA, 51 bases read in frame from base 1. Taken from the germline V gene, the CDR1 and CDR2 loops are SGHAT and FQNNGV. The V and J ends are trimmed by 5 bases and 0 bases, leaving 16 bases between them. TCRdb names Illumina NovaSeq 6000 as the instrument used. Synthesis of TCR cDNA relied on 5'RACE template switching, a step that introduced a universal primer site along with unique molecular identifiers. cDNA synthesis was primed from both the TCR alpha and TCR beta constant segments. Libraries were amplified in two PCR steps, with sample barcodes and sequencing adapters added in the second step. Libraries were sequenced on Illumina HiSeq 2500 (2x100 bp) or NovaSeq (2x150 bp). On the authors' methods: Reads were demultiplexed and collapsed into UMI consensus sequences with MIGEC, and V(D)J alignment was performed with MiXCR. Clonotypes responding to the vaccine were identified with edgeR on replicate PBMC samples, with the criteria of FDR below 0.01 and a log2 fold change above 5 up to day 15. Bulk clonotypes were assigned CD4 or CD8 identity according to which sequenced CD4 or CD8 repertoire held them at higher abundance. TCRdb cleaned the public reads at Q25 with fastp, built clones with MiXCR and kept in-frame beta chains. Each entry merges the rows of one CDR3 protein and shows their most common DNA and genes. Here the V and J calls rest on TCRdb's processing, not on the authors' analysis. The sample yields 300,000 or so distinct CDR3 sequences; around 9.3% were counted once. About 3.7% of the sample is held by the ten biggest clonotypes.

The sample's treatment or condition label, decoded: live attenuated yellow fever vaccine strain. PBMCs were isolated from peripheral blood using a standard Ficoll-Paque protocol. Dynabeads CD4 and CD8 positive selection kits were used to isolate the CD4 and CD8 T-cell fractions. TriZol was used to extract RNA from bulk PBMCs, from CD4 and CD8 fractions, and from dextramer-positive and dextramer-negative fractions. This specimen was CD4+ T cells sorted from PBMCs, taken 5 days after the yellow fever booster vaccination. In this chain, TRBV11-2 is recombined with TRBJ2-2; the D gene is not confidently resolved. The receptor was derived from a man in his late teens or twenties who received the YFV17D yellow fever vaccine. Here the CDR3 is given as CASSRYPTGPNTGELFF. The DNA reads TGTGCCAGCAGCCGGTACCCGACGGGCCCGAACACCGGGGAGCTGTTTTTT.